These T cell receptor beta chains were read from a single sample in a study of blood T cells in healthy people across ages. TCRdb re-derived calls from the 5' RACE reads in MiXCR, one entry per CDR3 protein. This table has 1,300,000 or so distinct CDR3 sequences, approximately 60% appearing once. The specimen sequenced was blood. All receptors derive from a man aged 18 to 29 in good health. CDR3s include the opening cysteine and the closing phenylalanine or tryptophan. D genes are given only for firm matches. Size values are once, few and many counts, or a class for expanded clones, and some rows have none.

TRBV30,TRBJ1-2,-,-,CAWSLAGNGAYTF,TGTGCCTGGAGTTTAGCTGGGAATGGAGCCTACACCTTC
TRBV6-6,TRBJ2-7,-,TRBD2,CASSLGTSRLSHEQNF,TGTGCCAGCAGCCTCGGGACTAGCAGACTCTCCCACGAGCAGAACTTC
TRBV7-9,TRBJ2-1,-,-,CASSLASYQGGRDEQFF,TGTGCCAGCAGCTTAGCCAGTTATCAGGGGGGCCGGGATGAGCAGTTCTTC
TRBV6-5,TRBJ1-2,-,-,CASRDGTDNYGYTF,TGTGCCAGCAGGGACGGGACGGATAACTATGGCTACACCTTC
TRBV28,TRBJ2-5,-,-,CASSFSLRVETQYF,TGTGCCAGCAGTTTCTCGCTCAGGGTCGAGACCCAGTACTTC
TRBV4-1,TRBJ2-7,-,TRBD2,CASSRGRGPIEQYF,TGCGCCAGCAGCCGCGGGAGGGGCCCCATCGAGCAGTACTTC
TRBV5-1,TRBJ2-5,-,-,CASSNGTPQETQYF,TGCGCCAGCAGCAACGGGACACCGCAAGAGACCCAGTACTTC
TRBV5-6,TRBJ2-7,few,-,CASSWSSYEQYF,TGTGCCAGCAGCTGGAGCTCCTACGAGCAGTACTTC
TRBV20-1,TRBJ2-1,once,-,CSASQATDYNEQFF,TGCAGTGCTAGCCAGGCGACGGACTACAATGAGCAGTTCTTC
TRBV2,TRBJ2-6,once,-,CASSDRADLGANVLTF,TGTGCCAGCAGTGACAGGGCCGATTTGGGGGCCAACGTCCTGACTTTC
TRBV15,TRBJ2-5,-,-,CATSMRGFGWTQYF,TGTGCCACCAGCATGAGGGGTTTCGGTTGGACCCAGTACTTC
TRBV20-1,TRBJ2-1,-,-,CSANSGSSYNEQFF,TGCAGTGCTAATAGCGGCAGCTCCTACAATGAGCAGTTCTTC
TRBV20-1,TRBJ2-3,-,-,CSAREFPDTQYF,TGCAGTGCTAGAGAGTTTCCAGATACGCAGTATTTT
TRBV6-5,TRBJ2-7,few,TRBD1,CASRWDSSHEQYF,TGTGCCAGCAGGTGGGACAGTAGTCACGAGCAGTACTTC
TRBV14,TRBJ2-7,-,TRBD1,CASSPRTTGGATYEQYF,TGTGCCAGCAGCCCAAGGACTACAGGGGGTGCTACCTACGAGCAGTACTTC